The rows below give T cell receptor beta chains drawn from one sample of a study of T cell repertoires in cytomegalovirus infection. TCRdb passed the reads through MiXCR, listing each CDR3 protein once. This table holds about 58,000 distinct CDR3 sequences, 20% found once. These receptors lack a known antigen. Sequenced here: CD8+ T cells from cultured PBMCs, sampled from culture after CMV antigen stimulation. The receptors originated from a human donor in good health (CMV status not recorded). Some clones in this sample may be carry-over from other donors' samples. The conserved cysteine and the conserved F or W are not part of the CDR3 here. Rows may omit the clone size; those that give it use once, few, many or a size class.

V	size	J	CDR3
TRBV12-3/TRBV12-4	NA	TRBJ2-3	ASTLSGDTDTQY
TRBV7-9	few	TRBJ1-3	ASSPPAGAARNTIY
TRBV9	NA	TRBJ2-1	ASSGLDRGIYNEQF
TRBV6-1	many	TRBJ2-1	ASSPGQGDYNEQF
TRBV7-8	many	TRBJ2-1	ASSPPGTSGRNEQF
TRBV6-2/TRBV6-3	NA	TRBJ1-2	ASSPGNYGYT
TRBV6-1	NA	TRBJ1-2	ASSEAETAYGYT
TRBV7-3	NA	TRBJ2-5	ASSLIGEETQY
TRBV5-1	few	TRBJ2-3	ASSPGGGDTQY
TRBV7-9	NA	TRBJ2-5	ASSLLAGGQQETQY
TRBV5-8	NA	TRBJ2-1	ASSLAKWRDEQF
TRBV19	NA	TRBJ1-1	ASRTGTGTEAF
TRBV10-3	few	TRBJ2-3	AISDFSGGGTDTQY
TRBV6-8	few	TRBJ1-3	ASSPGTGIGNTIY
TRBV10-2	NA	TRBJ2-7	ASSSPSGPVRPYEQY
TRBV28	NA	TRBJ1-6	TSRGDGAFYNSPLH
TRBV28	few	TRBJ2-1	ASSPEGGVYNEQF
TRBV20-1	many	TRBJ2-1	SASEGLGYNEQF
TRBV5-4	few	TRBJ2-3	ASSLWTSGRDTQY
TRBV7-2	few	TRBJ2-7	ASGIQRTYEQY
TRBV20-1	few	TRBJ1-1	SARVGDTEAF
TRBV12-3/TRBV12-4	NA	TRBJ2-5	ASSFSQGRTALRLQETQY
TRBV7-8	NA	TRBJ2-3	ASSRGLAGGFFQY
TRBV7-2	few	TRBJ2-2	ASSFSLELF
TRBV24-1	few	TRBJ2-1	ATSDPRAWGNEQF
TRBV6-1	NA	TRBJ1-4	ASSEAVQTTNEKLF
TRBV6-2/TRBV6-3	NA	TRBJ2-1	ASGYSGGGEQF
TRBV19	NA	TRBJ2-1	ASTTLAGLPYNEQF
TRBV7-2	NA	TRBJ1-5	ASSRAVDQPQH
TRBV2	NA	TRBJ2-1	ASIVDSEFYNEQF
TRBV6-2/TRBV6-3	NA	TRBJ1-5	ASSHPGTRPAQPQH
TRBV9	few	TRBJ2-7	ASSVGEIGAYEQY
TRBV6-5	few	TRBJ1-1	ASSYEDRANEAF
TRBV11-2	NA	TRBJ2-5	ASSVLRAGGLGTQY
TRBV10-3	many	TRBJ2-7	AISEPPEEQY
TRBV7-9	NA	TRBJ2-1	ASSPTGTAYYNEQF
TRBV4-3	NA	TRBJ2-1	ASSQDRLAGENEQF
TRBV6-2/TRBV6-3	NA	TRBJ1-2	ASSYSRTDPNGYT
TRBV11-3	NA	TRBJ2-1	ASSRRGTPYNEQF
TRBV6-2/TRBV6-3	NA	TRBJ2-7	ASSSGGLAGGYEQY